The 8 T cell receptor beta chains in this list originate from one sample, sequenced in a study of blood T cell repertoires in COVID-19. Data came from immunoSEQ multiplex PCR; TCRdb stores just in-frame clones and leaves some out. The data show 490,000 or so clones, roughly nine tenths seen once. Sequencing was performed on PBMCs or T cells enriched from blood (not recorded which). The receptors shown here come from an older woman who had recovered from COVID-19.

This clone was seen once. The chain combines TRBV7-2 with TRBJ2-5, with 7 bases lining up with TRBD1. Germline loops: CDR1 SGHTA, CDR2 FQGNSA. J gave up 4 bases and V 5 bases, and 4 bases lay outside the gene matches. The CDR3 has 13 amino acids. DNA of the CDR3: TGTGCCAGCAGCCCAACAGGGGCAGAGACCCAGTACTTC. Amino acids: CASSPTGAETQYF.

This clone showed up just a few times. The chain uses TRBV27 and TRBJ2-7; 9 nucleotides align to TRBD1. The CDR3 consists of 14 residues. Germline trimming cut 4 bases from V and 3 bases from J; bases unmatched to any gene: 4. Germline V gene data show CDR1 as MNHEY and CDR2 as SMNVEV (reference sequence). DNA of the CDR3: TGTGCCAGCAGTTCGGGGACAGGGATCTACGAGCAGTACGTC. It is translated as CASSSGTGIYEQYV.

The chain carries TRBV5-1 and TRBJ1-1; tentative D call: TRBD1 (5 bases). Trimming pared 6 bases from V and 4 bases from J, leaving 10 bases between. Germline CDR1 is SGHRS and CDR2 is YFSETQ. This CDR3 has 12 residues. CDR3 nucleotide sequence: TGCGCCAGCACAGGCGGGGGCACTGAAGCTTTCTTT. This encodes CASTGGGTEAFF.

The V gene is TRBV3-1 (or the pseudogene TRBV3-2), the J gene TRBJ1-2; 7 bases match TRBD1. Looked up from germline, CDR1 is LGHDT and CDR2 is YNNKEL (reference sequence). There are 14 residues in the CDR3. Trimming removed 3 bases from V and 3 bases from J; junction bases left unmatched: 4. The CDR3 loop reads CASSHRTGDYGYTF. The CDR3 DNA is TGTGCCAGCAGCCATAGGACAGGTGACTATGGCTACACCTTC.

J is TRBJ2-7 and V is TRBV15; TRBD2 is a possible D gene (6 bases). V gave up 5 bases and J gave up 4 bases, with 15 bases separating them. Germline-derived CDR1 and CDR2 are LNHNV and YYDKDF (reference sequence). The CDR3 covers 14 residues. The CDR3 DNA reads as TGTGCCACCAGCCGACCGGGACTCAATTACGAGCAGTACTTC. Its translation: CATSRPGLNYEQYF.

CDR3 sequence reads: CASSDSLVSSYNEQFF. CDR3 nucleotide sequence: TGTGCCAGCAGTGATTCGTTGGTTAGCTCCTACAATGAGCAGTTCTTC. V usage is TRBV2 and J usage is TRBJ2-1; no firm D call. The CDR3 length is 16 residues. CDR1 and CDR2 from the germline V gene are SNHLY and FYNNEI. V lost 3 bases to trimming and J lost 0 bases, with 12 bases between them.

This clone was seen only once. V is TRBV6-5 and J is TRBJ2-7; perhaps TRBD1 as D (6 bases). The CDR3 runs 15 residues. Germline CDR1 is MNHEY and CDR2 is SVGAGI. The V and J ends lost 3 bases and 3 bases respectively, with 15 bases between them. CDR3: CASSYFTGQLYEQYF. For the CDR3, the DNA is TGTGCCAGCAGTTATTTTACTGGACAGCTCTACGAGCAGTACTTC.

The V and J genes are TRBV10-3 and TRBJ1-5; TRBD1 matches at 9 bases. CDR1 is ENHRY and CDR2 is SYGVKD in the germline V gene. The CDR3 runs to 14 residues. Germline trimming cut 5 bases from V and 6 bases from J; bases unmatched to any gene: 5. The CDR3 sequence: CAISTGQGGQPQHF. CDR3 nucleotides: TGTGCCATCAGTACGGGACAGGGAGGTCAGCCCCAGCATTTT.